A single sample gave rise to the 17 T cell receptor beta chains below, sequenced in a study of identical twins. MiXCR was run by TCRdb on the 5' RACE reads, yielding one entry per CDR3 protein. The sample yields about 280,000 distinct CDR3 sequences, under 9.5% seen once. The data were also submitted as part of a second study, on yellow fever vaccine responses in identical twins.

The material sequenced was memory (CD45RO+) T cells sorted from blood. Source of these receptors: a young woman in good health.

This clonotype was recorded a few times. The chain carries TRBV20-1 and TRBJ2-7; tentative D call: TRBD2 (6 bases). There are 13 residues in the CDR3. V lost 6 bases, J lost 1 base, and 13 bases lay in between. In germline, CDR1 is DFQATT, CDR2 SNEGSKA (reference sequence). As DNA, the CDR3 is TGCAGTGCCCCCGACGGGAGTTCCTACGAGCAGTACGTC. It translates to CSAPDGSSYEQYV.

This chain joins TRBV20-1 and TRBJ2-2, with 7 bases aligning to TRBD2. The CDR3 spans 14 residues. CDR1 is DFQATT, CDR2 SNEGSKA, per germline (reference sequence). V shed 3 bases and J 8 bases; nucleotides not matched to a gene: 9. CDR3 DNA: TGCAGTGCTAGTTTGGGAGGGGCTGGTGGGGAGCTGTTTTTT. This codes for CSASLGGAGGELFF.

The chain has TRBV28 and TRBJ2-1, with 11 bases fitting TRBD2. This CDR3 contains 15 residues. Per the germline V gene, CDR1 is MDHEN and CDR2 is SYDVKM. The V gene end was trimmed by 6 bases and the J gene end by 4 bases; junction bases not matched to a gene: 5. The CDR3 coding sequence is TGTGCCAGCAGCCCTAGCGGGGGGCCTTACAATGAGCAGTTCTTC. Its protein is CASSPSGGPYNEQFF. The entire variable domain, with the rest obtained from reference TRBV28 and TRBJ2-1, is as follows: DVKVTQSSRYLVKRTGEKVFLECVQDMDHENMFWYRQDPGLGLRLIYFSYDVKMKEKGDIPEGYSVSREKKERFSLILESASTNQTSMYLCASSPSGGPYNEQFFGPGTRLTVL.

At least ten counts were recorded for this clonotype. V gene TRBV29-1 combines with J gene TRBJ2-1, with 9 bases aligning to TRBD2. V was pared by 6 bases and J by 7 bases, with 13 bases of the junction left unmatched. Germline V lookup: CDR1 SQVTM, CDR2 ANQGSEA. This CDR3 is built from 15 residues. This CDR3 is CSVTRAGGNVNEQFF. In nucleotides, the CDR3 is TGCAGCGTAACAAGAGCGGGAGGCAATGTTAATGAGCAGTTCTTC.

V gene TRBV14 combines with J gene TRBJ2-1; no reliable D call. The CDR3 consists of 14 residues. Looked up from germline, CDR1 is SGHDN and CDR2 is FVKESK. V was pared by 4 bases and J by 4 bases, with 11 bases between. The DNA of the CDR3 is TGTGCCAGCAGCCTCCCCTCTCCTTACAATGAGCAGTTCTTC. Its translation: CASSLPSPYNEQFF.

This clonotype was recorded at least ten times. CDR3 region: CATSDTGGHNQPQHF. CDR3 DNA sequence: TGTGCCACCAGTGATACGGGGGGCCACAATCAGCCCCAGCATTTT. This chain joins TRBV24-1 and TRBJ1-5; D possibly corresponds to TRBD1 (6 bases). CDR3 size: 15 residues. The V end lost 3 bases, the J end lost 3 bases, and 11 bases lay between the germline ends. Looked up from germline, CDR1 is KGHDR and CDR2 is SFDVKD.

This clonotype was counted many times. The V gene is TRBV7-6, the J gene TRBJ2-3, with 11 bases lining up with TRBD1. V lost 4 bases to trimming and J lost 4 bases; unmatched junction nucleotides: 4. The CDR3 consists of 15 residues. Per germline, CDR1 SGHVS and CDR2 FNYEAQ. CDR3 nucleotides: TGTGCCAGCAGCTCGACGGGACAGGGGGCAGATACGCAGTATTTT. Translation gives CASSSTGQGADTQYF.

This sequence joins TRBV5-8 and TRBJ1-3, with unresolved D. The CDR3 sequence is 16 residues long. Germline CDR1 SGHTS, CDR2 YDEGEE. V gave up 1 base and J gave up 0 bases, with 11 bases separating them. CDR3 region: CASSLRTGNSGNTIYF. The CDR3 DNA is TGTGCCAGCAGCTTGCGGACGGGTAACTCTGGAAACACCATATATTTT.

This sequence joins TRBV24-1 and TRBJ2-3; D may be TRBD2 (6 bases). Trimming pared 3 bases from V and 2 bases from J, leaving 8 bases between. Germline V gene sequence: CDR1 KGHDR, CDR2 SFDVKD. This CDR3 region has 14 residues. CDR3 region: CATSDGGNTDTQYF. In DNA form, the CDR3 reads TGTGCCACCAGTGATGGCGGGAACACAGATACGCAGTATTTT.

In its sample, this clonotype was seen many times. The J gene is TRBJ2-7, the V gene TRBV4-1, with TRBD2 matching over 7 bases. The CDR3 covers 15 residues. Trimming removed 1 base from V and 3 bases from J; junction bases left unmatched: 6. The germline V gene has CDR1 MGHRA and CDR2 YSYEKL. CDR3 loop: CASSQVGAGSYEQYF. CDR3 DNA: TGCGCCAGCAGCCAAGTAGGAGCGGGGAGCTACGAGCAGTACTTC.

This clonotype was detected only a few times. This chain connects TRBV28 to TRBJ2-7, with D possibly TRBD1 on 6 matching bases. Germline V CDR1 and CDR2: MDHEN, SYDVKM. Trimming removed 5 bases at V and 2 bases at J, with 16 bases between. This CDR3 is built from 15 residues. CDR3 DNA sequence: TGTGCCAGCAGTGAGACCGGGACAAGGACCTACGAGCAGTACTTC. Translation gives CASSETGTRTYEQYF. Using reference TRBV28 and TRBJ2-7 for the parts outside the CDR3, the full variable domain is DVKVTQSSRYLVKRTGEKVFLECVQDMDHENMFWYRQDPGLGLRLIYFSYDVKMKEKGDIPEGYSVSREKKERFSLILESASTNQTSMYLCASSETGTRTYEQYFGPGTRLTVT.

The chain joins TRBV24-1 to TRBJ2-1; 15 bases match TRBD2. J was trimmed by 5 bases and V by 7 bases; bases with no gene match: 8. Looked up from germline, CDR1 is KGHDR and CDR2 is SFDVKD. This CDR3 is built from 17 residues. The CDR3 DNA is TGTGCCACCAGCGACCTCCGGACTAGCGGGGGGGACAATGAGCAGTTCTTC. Its translation is CATSDLRTSGGDNEQFF.

This clonotype has a count of ten or more. The V call is TRBV15, the J call TRBJ1-5; TRBD1 is a possible D gene (5 bases). Trimming cost V 1 base and J 2 bases, with 12 bases left between them. The CDR3 extends over 16 amino acids. The germline V gene has CDR1 LNHNV and CDR2 YYDKDF (reference sequence). The CDR3 region is CATSRAVGDGNQPQHF. In DNA form, the CDR3 reads TGTGCCACCAGCAGAGCCGTTGGGGACGGCAATCAGCCCCAGCATTTT. The whole variable domain, remainder taken from reference TRBV15 and TRBJ1-5, is DAMVIQNPRYQVTQFGKPVTLSCSQTLNHNVMYWYQQKSSQAPKLLFHYYDKDFNNEADTPDNFQSRRPNTSFCFLDIRSPGLGDTAMYLCATSRAVGDGNQPQHFGDGTRLSIL.

The table lists this clonotype with a few counts. The chain links TRBV6-1 to TRBJ1-2; D gene ambiguous. V was shortened by 1 base and J by 0 bases, with 6 bases between the two germline ends. Germline values: CDR1 MNHNS, CDR2 SASEGT. The CDR3 contains 14 residues. The CDR3 reads CASSEGVANYGYTF. CDR3 sequence (DNA): TGTGCCAGCAGTGAAGGGGTGGCTAACTATGGCTACACCTTC.

V is TRBV24-1 and J is TRBJ2-1; the match to TRBD2 covers 9 bases. This CDR3 spans 13 amino acids. Trimming at V came to 9 bases and at J to 10 bases, leaving 9 bases not matched to a gene. CDR1 is KGHDR and CDR2 is SFDVKD in the germline V gene. The CDR3, as DNA: TGTGCCACCGCCGCTAGCGGGACGCGGGAGCAGTTCTTC. Its translation: CATAASGTREQFF.

V usage is TRBV6-2 or TRBV6-3 and J usage is TRBJ2-3, with 11 bases identical to TRBD1. The V and J ends lost 8 bases and 3 bases, in that order; junction bases with no gene match: 7. This CDR3 is built from 15 residues. Germline lookup yields CDR1 MNHEY and CDR2 SVGEGT. CDR3 in DNA: TGTGCCAGCCAAAAGGGACAGGGGGTGACAGATACGCAGTATTTT. It is translated as CASQKGQGVTDTQYF.

The chain links TRBV2 to TRBJ2-5, with no clear D. V shed 2 bases and J shed 1 base, with 5 bases lying between them. This CDR3 is built from 13 residues. Germline V gene data show CDR1 as SNHLY and CDR2 as FYNNEI. CDR3 nucleotides: TGTGCCAGCAGTGAATGGGGCCAAGAGACCCAGTACTTC. Its protein product is CASSEWGQETQYF.